These T cell receptor beta chains were read from a single sample in a study of long-term antiretroviral therapy in people with HIV. Libraries were prepared by immunoSEQ multiplex PCR; TCRdb keeps only in-frame clonotypes and omits some of them. The sample holds 20,000 to 25,000 clones, around four fifths seen once. Sequences were derived from unsorted PBMCs, sampled roughly 4 years after starting antiretroviral therapy. Receptors were obtained from a man younger than 30 with HIV. Each CDR3 is given with its conserved first and last residue. Fields, in order: V gene, D gene, CDR3 length, J gene, clone size, CDR3 DNA, CDR3 protein. The D gene is left open where the match is weak. For some rows the clone size is stated as once, few or many, or as a class when expanded; others skip it.

TRBV7-9	NA	12	TRBJ2-1	NA	TGTGCCAGCAGCTTCCTAGCTGGCGAGCAGTTCTTC	CASSFLAGEQFF
TRBV5-6	TRBD1	13	TRBJ1-2	NA	TGTGCCAGCAGCCCCGACAGGGTAGAAGGCTACACCTTC	CASSPDRVEGYTF
TRBV2	TRBD1	15	TRBJ1-4	NA	TGTGCCAGCAGTTTCCGACAGGGAACTTATGAAAAACTGTTTTTT	CASSFRQGTYEKLFF
TRBV7-9	NA	14	TRBJ2-7	NA	TGTGCCAGCAGCGCCCGGGACGGATTCTACGAGCAGTACTTC	CASSARDGFYEQYF
TRBV10-3	TRBD2	15	TRBJ2-3	NA	TGTGCCATCAGTTTAGCGGGGACTAGCACAGATACGCAGTATTTT	CAISLAGTSTDTQYF
TRBV5-1	NA	13	TRBJ2-1	once	TGCGCCAGCAGCTTGGACCCACCAGGTGAGCAGTTCTTC	CASSLDPPGEQFF
TRBV6-5	NA	16	TRBJ1-2	NA	TGTGCCAGCAGTTACACCCCCATGGGGGAGGAGGATGGCTACACCTTC	CASSYTPMGEEDGYTF
TRBV7-9	TRBD1	13	TRBJ2-7	NA	TGTGCCAGCAGCGACAGGGGGCCGTACGAGCAGTACTTC	CASSDRGPYEQYF
TRBV6-6	NA	13	TRBJ1-1	NA	TGTGCCAGCAGACCCCTCGGGGGCACTGAAGCTTTCTTT	CASRPLGGTEAFF
TRBV6-1	NA	13	TRBJ1-2	NA	TGTGCCAGCTCTCGGGGGCTTGTCTATGGCTACACCTTC	CASSRGLVYGYTF
TRBV5-1	NA	15	TRBJ2-3	NA	TGCGCCAGCAGCTCGCAGGGGGGGGGCCTTGATACGCAGTATTTT	CASSSQGGGLDTQYF
TRBV10-2	NA	12	TRBJ1-1	NA	TGCGCCAGCAGCGACCCCAGGGGCGAAGCTTTCTTT	CASSDPRGEAFF
TRBV6-1	TRBD1	13	TRBJ1-2	NA	TGTGCCAGCAGCCGACAGGGGATCTATGGCTACACCTTC	CASSRQGIYGYTF
TRBV5-1	NA	13	TRBJ1-1	NA	TGCGCCAGCAGCCCACAGGGAGACACTGAAGCTTTCTTT	CASSPQGDTEAFF
TRBV19	NA	11	TRBJ1-5	NA	TGTGCCAGTAGTATGCAGGGACCCCAGCATTTT	CASSMQGPQHF
TRBV2	TRBD1	14	TRBJ1-1	NA	TGTGCCAGCAGTTCTACAGGGGGTGACACTGAAGCTTTCTTT	CASSSTGGDTEAFF
TRBV6-1	NA	15	TRBJ2-7	NA	TGTGCCAGCAGACCGATGGGGCGGGCGAAAGACGAGCAGTACTTC	CASRPMGRAKDEQYF
TRBV27	TRBD1	16	TRBJ2-2	NA	TGTGCCAGCAGTTCATACGGACAGGGCGACACCGGGGAGCTGTTTTTT	CASSSYGQGDTGELFF
TRBV2	TRBD1	15	TRBJ2-1	NA	TGTGCCAGCAGCCAAGCAAGGGGGCCTTGGAATGAGCAGTTCTTC	CASSQARGPWNEQFF
TRBV6-5	TRBD2	15	TRBJ2-3	NA	TGTGCCAGCCGTAACAGCGGGGCTAGCACAGATACGCAGTATTTT	CASRNSGASTDTQYF
TRBV19	NA	15	TRBJ1-1	NA	TGTGCCAGTTCACCGGGGACCTTCCAGGACACTGAAGCTTTCTTT	CASSPGTFQDTEAFF
TRBV27	NA	11	TRBJ2-1	NA	TGTGCCAGCAGGGGCATCAATGAGCAGTTCTTC	CASRGINEQFF
TRBV2	NA	14	TRBJ1-2	NA	TGTGCCAGCAGGGCCCAGGGGTTTAACTATGGCTACACCTTC	CASRAQGFNYGYTF
TRBV4-2	TRBD2	15	TRBJ2-1	medium-sized	TGTGCCAGCAGCCAAGAGCGGGGGGACTACAATGAGCAGTTCTTC	CASSQERGDYNEQFF
TRBV2	TRBD2	15	TRBJ2-3	NA	TGTGCCAGCAGAGCAAGTAGCGGGGGGTCTGATACGCAGTATTTT	CASRASSGGSDTQYF
TRBV5-4	TRBD1	19	TRBJ1-3	NA	TGTGCCAGCAGCGCAACTTTTAGGACAGGGGCCCTCTCTGGAAACACCATATATTTT	CASSATFRTGALSGNTIYF
TRBV14	TRBD2	16	TRBJ2-1	NA	TGTGCCAGCAGCCAAGTGCCCGGGGGGTTATACAATGAGCAGTTCTTC	CASSQVPGGLYNEQFF
TRBV5-5	TRBD1	16	TRBJ1-2	NA	TGTGCCAGCAGCTTGTTGAAGGGACAGGGTGGTTATGGCTACACCTTC	CASSLLKGQGGYGYTF
TRBV6-6	NA	16	TRBJ1-1	NA	TGTGCCAGCAGTCTCCCTCGTGGACAGCTGAACACTGAAGCTTTCTTT	CASSLPRGQLNTEAFF
TRBV5-1	TRBD1	14	TRBJ1-3	NA	TGCGCCAGCAGCTCAGGGACAGTTAGAAACACCATATATTTT	CASSSGTVRNTIYF
TRBV5-1	NA	15	TRBJ2-5	NA	TGCGCCAGCAGGTATTCCGGGACACCGGGGGAGACCCAGTACTTC	CASRYSGTPGETQYF
TRBV5-1	TRBD2	14	TRBJ2-5	NA	TGCGCCAGCAGCGCAAGCGGGGGAGGGGAGACCCAGTACTTC	CASSASGGGETQYF
TRBV4-2	TRBD2	16	TRBJ2-1	NA	TGTGCCAGCAGCCCCTCGGCGGTCGGGGGGGCCGATGAGCAGTTCTTC	CASSPSAVGGADEQFF
TRBV6-5	NA	13	TRBJ1-5	NA	TGTGCCAGCAGGCTTCTGTGGGATCAGCCCCAGCATTTT	CASRLLWDQPQHF
TRBV27	NA	14	TRBJ1-6	NA	TGTGCCAGCAGCCCAGGGGTTTCGAGTTCACCCCTCCACTTT	CASSPGVSSSPLHF
TRBV18	NA	13	TRBJ2-2	NA	TGTGCCAGCTCACCGCTTGGGCCCGGGGAGCTGTTTTTT	CASSPLGPGELFF
TRBV4-2	TRBD2	16	TRBJ2-7	once	TGTGCCAGCAGCCAAGAGGGACTAGCACAATCCTACGAGCAGTACTTC	CASSQEGLAQSYEQYF
TRBV15	NA	14	TRBJ2-1	NA	TGTGCCACCAGCAGAGATCCCCAGGGTAATGAGCAGTTCTTC	CATSRDPQGNEQFF